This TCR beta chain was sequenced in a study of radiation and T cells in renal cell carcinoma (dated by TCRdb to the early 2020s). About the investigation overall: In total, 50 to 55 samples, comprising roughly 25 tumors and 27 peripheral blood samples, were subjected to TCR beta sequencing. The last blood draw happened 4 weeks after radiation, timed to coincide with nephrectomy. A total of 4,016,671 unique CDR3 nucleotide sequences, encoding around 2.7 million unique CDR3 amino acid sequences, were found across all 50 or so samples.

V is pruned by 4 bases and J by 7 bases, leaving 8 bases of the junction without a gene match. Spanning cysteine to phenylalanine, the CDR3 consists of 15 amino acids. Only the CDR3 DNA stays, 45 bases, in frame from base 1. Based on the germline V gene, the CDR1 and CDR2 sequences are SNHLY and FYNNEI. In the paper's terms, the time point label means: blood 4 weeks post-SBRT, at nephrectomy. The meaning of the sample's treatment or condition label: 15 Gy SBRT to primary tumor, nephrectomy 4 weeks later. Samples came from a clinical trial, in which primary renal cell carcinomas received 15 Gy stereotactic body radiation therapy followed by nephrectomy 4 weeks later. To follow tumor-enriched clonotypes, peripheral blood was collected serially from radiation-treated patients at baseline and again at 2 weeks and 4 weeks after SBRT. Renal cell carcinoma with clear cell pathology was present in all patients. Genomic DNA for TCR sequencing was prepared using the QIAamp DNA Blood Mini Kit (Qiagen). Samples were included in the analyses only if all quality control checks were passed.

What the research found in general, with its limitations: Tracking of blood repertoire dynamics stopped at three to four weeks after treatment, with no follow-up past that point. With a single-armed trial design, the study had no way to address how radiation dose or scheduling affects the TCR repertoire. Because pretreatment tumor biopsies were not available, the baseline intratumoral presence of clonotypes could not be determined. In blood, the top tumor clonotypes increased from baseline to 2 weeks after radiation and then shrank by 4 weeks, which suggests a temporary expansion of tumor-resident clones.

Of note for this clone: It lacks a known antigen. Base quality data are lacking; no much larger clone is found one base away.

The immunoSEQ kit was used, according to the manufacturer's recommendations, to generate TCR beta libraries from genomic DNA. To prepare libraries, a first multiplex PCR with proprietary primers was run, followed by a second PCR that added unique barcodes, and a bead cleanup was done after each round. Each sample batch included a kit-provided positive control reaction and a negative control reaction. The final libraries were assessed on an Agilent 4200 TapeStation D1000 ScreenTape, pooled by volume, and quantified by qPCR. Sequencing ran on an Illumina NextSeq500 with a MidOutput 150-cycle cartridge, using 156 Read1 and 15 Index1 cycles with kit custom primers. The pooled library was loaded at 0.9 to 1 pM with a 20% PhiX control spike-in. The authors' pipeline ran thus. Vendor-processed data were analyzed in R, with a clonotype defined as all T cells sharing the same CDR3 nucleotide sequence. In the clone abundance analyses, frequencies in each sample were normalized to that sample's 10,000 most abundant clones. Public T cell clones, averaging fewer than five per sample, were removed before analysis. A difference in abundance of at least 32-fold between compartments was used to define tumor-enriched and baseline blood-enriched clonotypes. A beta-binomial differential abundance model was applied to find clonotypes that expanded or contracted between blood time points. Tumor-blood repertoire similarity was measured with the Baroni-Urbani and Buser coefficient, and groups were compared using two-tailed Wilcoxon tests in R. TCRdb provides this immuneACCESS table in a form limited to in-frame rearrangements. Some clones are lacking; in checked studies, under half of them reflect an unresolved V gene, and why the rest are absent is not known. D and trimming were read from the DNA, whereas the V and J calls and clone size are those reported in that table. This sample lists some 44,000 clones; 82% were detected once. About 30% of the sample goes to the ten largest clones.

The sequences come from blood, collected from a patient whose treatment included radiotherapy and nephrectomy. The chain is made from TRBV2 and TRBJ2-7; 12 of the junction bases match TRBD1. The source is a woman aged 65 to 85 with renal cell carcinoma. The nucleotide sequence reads TGTGCCAGCAGTGGGGACAGGGGGCCATTCTCGGAGCAGTACTTC. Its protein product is CASSGDRGPFSEQYF.